What follows describes a single T cell receptor beta chain. The data derive from a study of blood T cell repertoires in COVID-19. Only in-frame clones appear in the TCRdb table, and some are missing; sequencing was by immunoSEQ multiplex PCR. Here the sample spans about 200,000 clones, about 80% being singletons. The germline V gene encodes CDR1 SGHTA and CDR2 FQGTGA. After removal of 4 bases from V and 6 bases from J, the junction contained 10 bases not matched to a gene. The CDR3 contains 15 residues. Sequenced: peripheral blood. The source of this sequence is a human donor with acute or convalescent COVID-19. The donor label of this sample is uncertain. The chain links TRBV7-3 to TRBJ1-2, with 8 bases matching TRBD1. CDR3 sequence (DNA): TGTGCCAGCAGCTCTCGACAGGGGACGTACCATGGCTACACCTTC. Its protein product is CASSSRQGTYHGYTF.